This T cell receptor beta chain was documented in a study of T cell repertoires in aging, cancer and after chemotherapy. Trimming took off 4 bases at V and 3 bases at J, with 7 bases between the two ends. The CDR3 consists of 12 residues. Germline V gives CDR1 SQVTM, CDR2 ANQGSEA. The study's findings and limits: Age-matched healthy donors had significantly more diverse, less clonal blood TCR repertoires than untreated cancer patients. In healthy donors, age-related TCR diversity loss mainly reflected lost richness.

By sample share, this clonotype is medium-sized. Its specificity is not known. Peripheral blood genomic DNA, not sorted cells or RNA, was the template. TRB rearrangements spanning V, D and J were amplified using mixed TRB-A/B primers. TCRdb reprocessed the multiplex PCR reads via MiXCR and lists one record per CDR3 protein. This table holds thousands of distinct CDR3 sequences, 20% to 30% found once. The source material was blood. This TCR derives from a human donor with a solid tumor. The chain carries TRBV29-1 and TRBJ1-5, with D unclear. CDR3 region: CSVGADNQPQHF. CDR3 DNA sequence: TGCAGCGTTGGGGCAGACAATCAGCCCCAGCATTTT.